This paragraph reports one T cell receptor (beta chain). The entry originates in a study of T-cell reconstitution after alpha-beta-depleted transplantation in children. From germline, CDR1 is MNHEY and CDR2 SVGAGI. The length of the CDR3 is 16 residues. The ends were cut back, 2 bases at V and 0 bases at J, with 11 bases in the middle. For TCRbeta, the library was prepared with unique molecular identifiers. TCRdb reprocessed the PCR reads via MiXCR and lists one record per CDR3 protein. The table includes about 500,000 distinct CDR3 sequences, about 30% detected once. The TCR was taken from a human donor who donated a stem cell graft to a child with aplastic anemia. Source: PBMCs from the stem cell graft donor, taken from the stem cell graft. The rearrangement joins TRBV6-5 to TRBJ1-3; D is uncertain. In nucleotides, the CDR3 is TGTGCCAGCAGTTACGGGCCCAATTTCTCTGGAAACACCATATATTTT. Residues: CASSYGPNFSGNTIYF.